This TCR beta chain stems from a study of blood T cell repertoires in COVID-19. For the study at large: There were acute and convalescent COVID-19 samples, and they came from the United States, Italy and Spain. PBMCs, B-cell-depleted T cells, or T cells provided the cDNA or gDNA that made up the material.

The CDR3 consists of 19 residues. Germline assignment: CDR1 SGHVS and CDR2 FNYEAQ. Authors' data handling: Estimated nucleated cell counts came from reference gene primer amplification. This table comes from immunoSEQ multiplex PCR, and its TCRdb copy is limited to in-frame clones, with some not included. The DNA was the basis for D and trimming; V, J and clone size are from that table. The sample lists some 98,000 clones, just under 85% occurring once. The sequence came from an older man with acute or convalescent COVID-19. Sequenced input: peripheral blood. J is TRBJ2-2 and V is TRBV7-6, with TRBD2 matching over 15 bases. Here the CDR3 reads CARPLRLGLAGGNTGELFF. Written as DNA, the CDR3 is TGTGCTAGACCATTAAGGCTGGGACTAGCGGGAGGGAACACCGGGGAGCTGTTTTTT.